The entry below describes one T cell receptor beta chain. Method: immunoSEQ multiplex PCR; TCRdb's copy keeps in-frame clones and lacks some. The sample includes 200,000 or so clones, about 88% of them seen just once. Trimming shortened V by 8 bases and J by 7 bases, and 24 bases separated the two germline ends. CDR3 length: 15 residues. The germline V gene has CDR1 MNHEY and CDR2 SMNVEV (reference sequence). This sample is part of a study of blood T cell repertoires in COVID-19. This TCR was recovered from a woman aged 25 to 39 who had recovered from COVID-19. Source material: PBMCs or T cells enriched from blood (not recorded which). The J gene is TRBJ2-7, the V gene TRBV27; D perhaps matches TRBD1 (7 bases). In DNA form, the CDR3 reads TGTGCCAGCGGATGGACAGGTTTGATGGGGAGGGAGCAGTACTTC. Amino acid sequence: CASGWTGLMGREQYF.